These 12 T cell receptor beta chains came from one sample sequenced in a study of blood T cell repertoires in COVID-19. The assay was immunoSEQ multiplex PCR, and TCRdb's table has in-frame clones only and misses some. The sample carries about 95,000 clones, around 90% recorded once. What was sequenced was peripheral blood. These receptors were obtained from a man aged 55 to 70 with COVID-19, enrolled during active disease.

The chain employs TRBV30 and TRBJ2-1; 10 bases are a match to TRBD2. This CDR3 comprises 20 residues. The germline V gene encodes CDR1 GTSNPN and CDR2 SVGIG (reference sequence). Losses at the gene ends were 7 bases for V and 0 bases for J; bases not matched to a gene: 21. The CDR3 reads CAYGSWTGLATSHSYNEQFF. CDR3 nucleotides: TGTGCCTACGGAAGCTGGACGGGACTAGCGACCTCTCACTCCTACAATGAGCAGTTCTTC. The variable domain in full, completed from reference TRBV30 and TRBJ2-1, reads SQTIHQWPATLVQPVGSPLSLECTVEGTSNPNLYWYRQAAGRGLQLLFYSVGIGQISSEVPQNLSASRPQDRQFILSSKKLLLSDSGFYLCAYGSWTGLATSHSYNEQFFGPGTRLTVL.

This sequence joins TRBV5-1 and TRBJ2-1, with D possibly being TRBD1 (6 bases). CDR1 is SGHRS, CDR2 YFSETQ, per germline. V lost 4 bases and J lost 14, with 19 bases in between. This CDR3 spans 13 amino acids. This CDR3 is CASSPTQTGKKFF. In DNA form, the CDR3 reads TGCGCCAGCAGCCCCACCCAGACAGGAAAGAAGTTCTTC. The variable domain in full, with the rest retrieved from reference TRBV5-1 and TRBJ2-1, is KAGVTQTPRYLIKTRGQQVTLSCSPISGHRSVSWYQQTPGQGLQFLFEYFSETQRNKGNFPGRFSGRQFSNSRSEMNVSTLELGDSALYLCASSPTQTGKKFFGPGTRLTVL.

The chain has TRBV24-1 and TRBJ1-5; D is ambiguous. The V and J ends lost 5 bases and 2 bases respectively, with 3 bases between them. CDR1 is KGHDR and CDR2 is SFDVKD in the germline V gene. The CDR3 is made up of 12 amino acids. The CDR3: CATSAGNQPQHF. CDR3 bases: TGTGCCACCAGTGCAGGCAATCAGCCCCAGCATTTT.

The gene calls are TRBV7-2 and TRBJ1-1; TRBD1 is a possible D gene (6 bases). This CDR3 spans 15 amino acids. CDR1 is SGHTA and CDR2 is FQGNSA in the germline V gene. V was trimmed by 1 base and J by 1 base, leaving 10 bases between them. The CDR3 spells CASSLGGGANTEAFF. As DNA, the CDR3 is TGTGCCAGCAGCTTAGGGGGGGGCGCGAACACTGAAGCTTTCTTT.

This rearrangement joins TRBV5-1 to TRBJ2-1; 14 positions agree with TRBD2. Germline CDR1 and CDR2: SGHRS and YFSETQ. Trimming cost V 3 bases and J 10 bases; bases outside gene matches: 6. The CDR3 runs to 15 residues. Here the CDR3 DNA reads TGCGCCAGCAGCTCGGGACTAGCGGGAGAGAGGGAGCAGTTCTTC. This translates into CASSSGLAGEREQFF. Combining the CDR3 with reference TRBV5-1 and TRBJ2-1 gives the whole variable domain KAGVTQTPRYLIKTRGQQVTLSCSPISGHRSVSWYQQTPGQGLQFLFEYFSETQRNKGNFPGRFSGRQFSNSRSEMNVSTLELGDSALYLCASSSGLAGEREQFFGPGTRLTVL.

The chain joins TRBV6-2 or TRBV6-3 to TRBJ2-1, with a tentative D call TRBD2 (6 bases). This CDR3 is 17 amino acids long. V was trimmed by 0 bases and J by 5 bases, leaving 17 bases between them. The germline CDR1 and CDR2 sequences are MNHEY and SVGEGT. The CDR3 sequence is CASSYSTPRREDNEQFF. The CDR3 nucleotides are TGTGCCAGCAGTTACTCGACCCCCAGGCGGGAAGACAATGAGCAGTTCTTC.

The J gene is TRBJ1-1, the V gene TRBV28; the D gene is possibly TRBD1 (6 bases). V lost 1 base and J 6 bases, leaving 12 bases between the germline ends. Per germline, CDR1 MDHEN and CDR2 SYDVKM. The CDR3 consists of 14 residues. The CDR3 DNA reads as TGTGCCAGCAGTTTATTTACAGGGTTGGCTGAAGCTTTCTTT. This codes for CASSLFTGLAEAFF.

The V call is TRBV2, the J call TRBJ2-3; 10 nucleotides agree with TRBD2. From germline, CDR1 is SNHLY and CDR2 FYNNEI. V trimming: 6 bases; J trimming: 0 bases; junction bases outside the gene matches: 12. This CDR3 has 18 residues. The CDR3 coding sequence is TGTGCCAGCAGGGGGGGGACTAGCGCATATACTAGCACAGATACGCAGTATTTT. It translates to CASRGGTSAYTSTDTQYF.

The chain couples TRBV19 to TRBJ1-1; 8 bases match TRBD1. Losses at the gene ends were 9 bases for V and 2 bases for J; bases not matched to a gene: 5. CDR1 and CDR2 (germline): LNHDA, SQIVND (reference sequence). This CDR3 has 13 amino acids. The chain's CDR3 is CASGQGHNTEAFF. The CDR3 DNA sequence: TGTGCCAGCGGACAGGGCCATAACACTGAAGCTTTCTTT.

The chain uses TRBV7-8 and TRBJ2-7; the match to TRBD2 covers 13 bases. V lost 10 bases, J lost 5 bases, and 8 bases stayed unmatched. Germline loops: CDR1 SGHVS, CDR2 FQNEAQ. This CDR3 comprises 14 residues. CDR3: CATKTSGRSHEQYF. CDR3 bases: TGTGCCACAAAGACTAGCGGGAGGTCCCACGAGCAGTACTTC.

J is TRBJ1-2 and V is TRBV9; TRBD1 is a possible D gene (6 bases). V lost 2 bases and J lost 3, with 14 bases in between. The CDR3 runs 15 residues. The germline gives CDR1 SGDLS, CDR2 YYNGEE. CDR3 nucleotides: TGTGCCAGCAGCGTTTACAGGGAGGGAGACTATGGCTACACCTTC. As protein: CASSVYREGDYGYTF.

This chain connects TRBV2 to TRBJ1-4, with D tentatively TRBD1 (5 bases). Per germline, CDR1 SNHLY and CDR2 FYNNEI. This CDR3 comprises 14 residues. V was clipped by 8 bases and J by 4 bases, with 14 bases between them. Here the CDR3 DNA reads TGTGCCAGCGATGCAGTGGGGCTTAATGAAAAACTGTTTTTT. Its translation is CASDAVGLNEKLFF.